These 32 T cell receptor beta chains were all obtained from the same sample, sequenced in a study of blood T cell repertoires in COVID-19. Generated by immunoSEQ multiplex PCR, the TCRdb table keeps only in-frame clones and is missing some. In the table there are about 60,000 clones, around 80% of which are singletons. The specimen was peripheral blood. Receptors were obtained from a man under 40 with COVID-19, enrolled during active disease.

The chain links TRBV19 to TRBJ1-1; D ambiguous. Germline V gene lookup returns CDR1 LNHDA and CDR2 SQIVND (reference sequence). The CDR3 runs 15 residues. Trimming pared 3 bases from V and 0 bases from J, leaving 11 bases between. CDR3 protein: CASSMVGSMNTEAFF. Here the CDR3 DNA reads TGTGCCAGTAGTATGGTGGGCAGCATGAACACTGAAGCTTTCTTT.

This clone was seen a handful of times. Here the CDR3 reads CASSLAGRADEKLFF. The CDR3 DNA follows: TGTGCCAGCAGCTTAGCGGGCAGGGCAGATGAAAAACTGTTTTTT. This chain joins TRBV7-2 and TRBJ1-4, with a weak D call TRBD1 (5 bases). The V gene's germline CDR1 is SGHTA and CDR2 FQGNSA. The V gene lost 0 bases and the J gene lost 6 bases, with 11 bases spanning the gap. This CDR3 contains 15 residues.

The rearrangement joins TRBV21-1 to TRBJ2-4; TRBD2, as called in the table, went unchecked against the DNA. TRBV21-1 is given as a pseudogene. This CDR3 has 17 amino acids. The CDR3 loop is CASSKKAGRLAKNIQYF. Here the CDR3 DNA reads TGTGCCAGCAGCAAAAAGGCAGGGAGGCTAGCCAAAAACATTCAGTACTTC.

The chain couples TRBV7-9 to TRBJ2-1; 9 bases are a match to TRBD2. This CDR3 is 16 amino acids long. Germline assignment: CDR1 SEHNR and CDR2 FQNEAQ (reference sequence). The V gene end was trimmed by 3 bases and the J gene end by 5 bases; junction bases not matched to a gene: 8. In nucleotides, the CDR3 is TGTGCCAGCAGCTTGTTTCTAGCGGGGACCGACAATGAGCAGTTCTTC. Its translation is CASSLFLAGTDNEQFF.

This chain uses TRBV27 with TRBJ1-5; 10 nucleotides line up with TRBD1. The CDR3 contains 13 residues. Losses at the gene ends were 6 bases for V and 5 bases for J; bases not matched to a gene: 1. Germline CDR1 is MNHEY and CDR2 is SMNVEV (reference sequence). The DNA of the CDR3 is TGTGCCAGCAGAGGACAGGGGGATCAGCCCCAGCATTTT. Protein product: CASRGQGDQPQHF.

The chain links TRBV24-1 to TRBJ1-4; 12 positions agree with TRBD1. V shed 1 base and J 8 bases; nucleotides not matched to a gene: 7. Germline-derived CDR1 and CDR2 are KGHDR and SFDVKD. CDR3 length: 17 residues. The CDR3: CATSDFPGQGAGEKLFF. In DNA form, the CDR3 reads TGTGCCACCAGTGATTTCCCGGGACAGGGGGCAGGAGAAAAACTGTTTTTT.

The chain uses TRBV11-2 and TRBJ2-5; weak D call: TRBD1 (6 bases). Germline CDR1 and CDR2: SGHAT and FQNNGV. The V end was cut by 5 bases, the J end by 4 bases, with 20 bases between. CDR3 length equals 16 residues. This CDR3 reads CASSDPGRGEGETQYF. The CDR3 coding sequence is TGTGCCAGCAGCGACCCAGGCAGGGGTGAAGGAGAGACCCAGTACTTC.

The chain employs TRBV4-3 and TRBJ2-1; 7 bases align to TRBD1. V dropped 0 bases and J dropped 6; count of bases not matched to a gene: 11. The CDR3 is 17 amino acids. Per germline, CDR1 LGHNA and CDR2 YSLEER. CDR3 sequence (DNA): TGCGCCAGCAGCCAAGAAGTAGGAGACAGGGCGGGCAATGAGCAGTTCTTC. This sequence encodes CASSQEVGDRAGNEQFF.

This clone was counted ten times or more. The chain combines TRBV7-3 with TRBJ1-6, with 8 nucleotides matching TRBD1. CDR3 length equals 15 residues. Germline values: CDR1 SGHTA, CDR2 FQGTGA. V dropped 7 bases and J dropped 7; count of bases not matched to a gene: 9. The CDR3 loop reads CASTHPGQANSPLHF. The DNA for the CDR3 is TGTGCCAGCACCCACCCGGGACAGGCCAATTCACCCCTCCACTTT.

The chain uses TRBV6-6 and TRBJ2-7, with 9 bases fitting TRBD1. In germline, CDR1 is MNHNY, CDR2 SVGAGI (reference sequence). The CDR3 sequence is 14 residues long. V was clipped by 2 bases and J by 5 bases; unmatched bases: 4. CDR3 in DNA: TGTGCCAGCAGTTACCGGGGACAGGGAGACGAGCAGTACTTC. This gives the protein CASSYRGQGDEQYF.

The V gene is TRBV29-1, the J gene TRBJ1-1, with D possibly being TRBD1 (6 bases). V was clipped by 3 bases and J by 1 base, with 9 bases between them. The germline V gene encodes CDR1 SQVTM and CDR2 ANQGSEA. This CDR3 is 13 amino acids long. Written as DNA, the CDR3 is TGCAGCGTTGAGAGACAGGAGAACACTGAAGCTTTCTTT. It yields the protein CSVERQENTEAFF.

The gene calls are TRBV30 and TRBJ2-2; no reliable D call. V was shortened by 2 bases and J by 4 bases, with 8 bases between the two germline ends. Germline CDR1 is GTSNPN and CDR2 is SVGIG (reference sequence). The CDR3 is 13 amino acids. As DNA, the CDR3 is TGTGCCTGGAGTCCAGGTGGCACCGGGGAGCTGTTTTTT. Its translation is CAWSPGGTGELFF.

The genes are TRBV11-2 and TRBJ2-2; no clear D gene. The CDR3 covers 15 residues. Trimming removed 2 bases from V and 6 bases from J, with 13 bases in between. In germline, CDR1 is SGHAT, CDR2 FQNNGV. CDR3 nucleotides: TGTGCCAGCAGCTTATTTTCCGGCGGATCCGGGGAGCTGTTTTTT. It yields the protein CASSLFSGGSGELFF.

V and J are TRBV19 and TRBJ2-1, with 8 positions matching TRBD2. Trimming at V came to 3 bases and at J to 4 bases, leaving 11 bases not matched to a gene. This CDR3 comprises 17 residues. Germline CDR1 reads LNHDA; CDR2 reads SQIVND (reference sequence). CDR3 nucleotide sequence: TGTGCCAGTAGTATGAAAAGAGCGGGAGAAATATACAATGAGCAGTTCTTC. The encoded protein is CASSMKRAGEIYNEQFF.

The rearrangement uses TRBV11-2 and TRBJ1-1; the D gene is possibly TRBD1 (5 bases). Trimming shortened V by 1 base and J by 0 bases, and 9 bases separated the two germline ends. There are 15 residues in the CDR3. The germline V gene encodes CDR1 SGHAT and CDR2 FQNNGV. The DNA for the CDR3 is TGTGCCAGCAGCTTAGTGGCGGGACTGAACACTGAAGCTTTCTTT. Its protein is CASSLVAGLNTEAFF. Based on the CDR3 plus reference TRBV11-2 and TRBJ1-1, the full variable domain is EAGVAQSPRYKIIEKRQSVAFWCNPISGHATLYWYQQILGQGPKLLIQFQNNGVVDDSQLPKDRFSAERLKGVDSTLKIQPAKLEDSAVYLCASSLVAGLNTEAFFGQGTRLTVV.

The chain joins TRBV5-1 to TRBJ2-4; D perhaps matches TRBD1 (6 bases). The germline gives CDR1 SGHRS, CDR2 YFSETQ. Trimming removed 4 bases from V and 6 bases from J, with 11 bases in between. There are 13 residues in the CDR3. The CDR3 here is CASSTTGRNIQYF. The CDR3 DNA reads as TGCGCCAGCAGCACTACAGGGCGAAACATTCAGTACTTC.

CDR3 in amino acids: CATSDPAGTGEETQYF. CDR3 sequence (DNA): TGTGCCACCAGTGATCCGGCCGGGACAGGGGAAGAGACCCAGTACTTC. This rearrangement joins TRBV24-1 to TRBJ2-5, with 10 bases aligning to TRBD1. Trimming cost V 3 bases and J 3 bases; bases outside gene matches: 6. This CDR3 is 16 amino acids long. Germline V gene lookup returns CDR1 KGHDR and CDR2 SFDVKD.

The rearrangement links TRBV27 to TRBJ2-3; the match to TRBD2 covers 13 bases. Losses at the gene ends were 4 bases for V and 14 bases for J; bases not matched to a gene: 9. The CDR3 length is 14 residues. CDR1 and CDR2 (germline): MNHEY, SMNVEV (reference sequence). The CDR3 sequence is CASSSGLAGDSGYF. In DNA, the CDR3 is TGTGCCAGCAGTTCAGGACTAGCGGGGGATTCTGGGTATTTT.

The chain has TRBV7-9 and TRBJ2-6; D is perhaps TRBD2 (5 bases). Trimming shortened V by 4 bases and J by 1 base, and 8 bases separated the two germline ends. In germline, CDR1 is SEHNR, CDR2 FQNEAQ (reference sequence). The CDR3 runs to 15 residues. CDR3 protein: CASSSSRSGANVLTF. CDR3 nucleotides: TGTGCCAGCAGCTCTAGCCGTTCTGGGGCCAACGTCCTGACTTTC.

The chain links TRBV3-1 (or the pseudogene TRBV3-2) to TRBJ1-2; 8 nucleotides match TRBD1. Germline-derived CDR1 and CDR2 are LGHDT and YNNKEL (reference sequence). The V gene end was trimmed by 3 bases and the J gene end by 8 bases; junction bases not matched to a gene: 5. The CDR3 contains 13 residues. The CDR3 coding sequence is TGTGCCAGCAGCCACCAGACAGGGGAAGGCTACACCTTC. Translated: CASSHQTGEGYTF.

V gene TRBV6-6 combines with J gene TRBJ2-7; tentative D call: TRBD2 (5 bases). The CDR3 totals 11 residues. Germline V lookup: CDR1 MNHNY, CDR2 SVGAGI (reference sequence). Between the trimmed V and J ends, which lost 4 bases and 4 bases, there was a span of 5 bases. DNA for the CDR3: TGTGCCAGCAGTTGGGAGTACGAGCAGTACTTC. As protein: CASSWEYEQYF.

This clone was counted once. This chain joins TRBV7-9 and TRBJ2-2; TRBD2 might be the D (6 bases). The CDR3 has 16 residues. The V gene lost 5 bases and the J gene lost 3 bases, with 16 bases spanning the gap. The germline gives CDR1 SEHNR, CDR2 FQNEAQ (reference sequence). CDR3 region: CASSPPFPGDTGELFF. The CDR3 DNA reads TGTGCCAGCAGCCCCCCCTTTCCGGGGGACACCGGGGAGCTGTTTTTT.

V and J are TRBV30 and TRBJ2-7; 8 nucleotides match TRBD2. The CDR3 has 14 amino acids. The germline V gene encodes CDR1 GTSNPN and CDR2 SVGIG (reference sequence). DNA for the CDR3: TGTGCTATAAATCTCGCGGGAGGTAGTTACGAGCAGTACTTC. Translation gives CAINLAGGSYEQYF.

The chain is built from TRBV18 and TRBJ1-2, with 11 bases matching TRBD1. The germline V gene encodes CDR1 KGHSH and CDR2 LQKENI. J gave up 4 bases and V 5 bases, and 9 bases lay outside the gene matches. The CDR3 is made up of 16 amino acids. This chain's CDR3 is CASSAGQGAISYGYTF. CDR3 sequence (DNA): TGTGCCAGCTCAGCAGGACAGGGGGCGATAAGCTATGGCTACACCTTC.

The chain uses TRBV30 and TRBJ1-6; 9 nucleotides agree with TRBD1. CDR1 and CDR2 from the germline V gene are GTSNPN and SVGIG (reference sequence). The CDR3 has 15 amino acids. V lost 2 bases to trimming and J lost 8 bases; unmatched junction nucleotides: 7. This CDR3 is CAWSPPGQGYSPLHF. CDR3 nucleotides: TGTGCCTGGAGTCCACCGGGACAGGGCTATTCACCCCTCCACTTT.

The V call is TRBV7-3, the J call TRBJ1-1, with TRBD1 matching over 9 bases. CDR3 size: 16 residues. Germline loops: CDR1 SGHTA, CDR2 FQGTGA. J gave up 7 bases and V 2 bases, and 11 bases lay outside the gene matches. CDR3 in DNA: TGTGCCAGCAGCTTATTGAAATTCGGACAGGGGCGTGAAGCTTTCTTT. Its protein is CASSLLKFGQGREAFF.

The chain has TRBV27 and TRBJ2-7, with D possibly being TRBD2 (6 bases). Trimming left V 6 bases short and J 4 bases short, with 16 bases between. This CDR3 contains 14 residues. Germline V lookup: CDR1 MNHEY, CDR2 SMNVEV (reference sequence). CDR3 protein: CASRGGGGRYEQYF. CDR3 DNA sequence: TGTGCCAGCAGGGGGGGAGGCGGCCGGTACGAGCAGTACTTC.

Note on this clone: Other nucleotide sequences in the sample specify the same CDR3. The chain employs TRBV7-2 and TRBJ2-5; TRBD2 matches at 10 bases. The CDR3 is made up of 16 amino acids. The germline CDR1 and CDR2 sequences are SGHTA and FQGNSA. V was clipped by 3 bases and J by 5 bases; unmatched bases: 9. As DNA, the CDR3 is TGTGCCAGCAGCTTGGTGGCGAGCGGGGGGGCCGAGACCCAGTACTTC. It is translated as CASSLVASGGAETQYF.

At least ten counts were recorded for this clone. The rearrangement links TRBV5-1 to TRBJ2-5; 14 bases line up with TRBD2. V dropped 4 bases and J dropped 2; count of bases not matched to a gene: 4. This CDR3 region has 16 residues. CDR1 and CDR2 from the germline V gene are SGHRS and YFSETQ. CDR3 amino acids: CASSPRTSGGQETQYF. CDR3 sequence (DNA): TGCGCCAGCAGCCCGAGGACTAGCGGGGGGCAAGAGACCCAGTACTTC. The full variable domain, rest sourced from reference TRBV5-1 and TRBJ2-5, is KAGVTQTPRYLIKTRGQQVTLSCSPISGHRSVSWYQQTPGQGLQFLFEYFSETQRNKGNFPGRFSGRQFSNSRSEMNVSTLELGDSALYLCASSPRTSGGQETQYFGPGTRLLVL.

This clone occurred a few times. Other DNA sequences in this specimen translate into the identical CDR3. V gene TRBV6-5 combines with J gene TRBJ2-7, with TRBD1 identical over 7 bases. CDR3 length equals 14 residues. Germline CDR1 and CDR2: MNHEY and SVGAGI. The V gene end was trimmed by 4 bases and the J gene end by 1 base; junction bases not matched to a gene: 4. The CDR3 loop is CASSLDRRSYEQYF. The DNA for the CDR3 is TGTGCCAGCAGTTTGGACAGGCGGTCCTACGAGCAGTACTTC.

The chain uses TRBV7-2 and TRBJ2-3; 15 bases line up with TRBD2. CDR3 size: 16 residues. Losses at the gene ends were 6 bases for V and 4 bases for J; bases not matched to a gene: 5. CDR1 is SGHTA and CDR2 is FQGNSA in the germline V gene. For the CDR3, the DNA is TGTGCCAGCAGTCCGGGACTAGCGGGGGGTGCAGATACGCAGTATTTT. This encodes CASSPGLAGGADTQYF.

The CDR3 bases are TGCAGTGCTAGTTGGGACAGGGACTACGAGCAGTACTTC. It codes for CSASWDRDYEQYF. The rearrangement links TRBV20-1 to TRBJ2-7, with TRBD1 matching 9 bases. J lost 3 bases, V lost 3 bases, and 3 bases had no gene match. The CDR3 totals 13 residues. The germline gives CDR1 DFQATT, CDR2 SNEGSKA (reference sequence).